This T cell receptor beta chain was retrieved from a study of CD8+CD57+ T cells in acquired aplastic anemia. Background on the study: DNA per sorted CD4+ or CD8+ sample ranged roughly 0.17 to 27.4 ug, averaging approximately 3.3 ug.

TCR beta VDJ and CDR3 profiles were obtained from a genomic DNA template. TCRdb re-called the reads with MiXCR, one entry per CDR3 protein. The top ten hold about 50% of the sample, which has some 170,000 distinct CDR3 sequences, 71% seen once. Findings and limits, study-wide: Patients and controls turned out to have 25 to 35 CD8+ CDR3 sequences in common.

Sequencing was done on patients that had shown CD8+CD57+ cell expansion by flow cytometry. Diagnosis of severe acquired aplastic anemia applied to all patients. Receipt of therapy had not occurred in any patient by the time of blood sampling. This clonotype was recorded only once. Its antigen is as yet unknown. Trimming removed 5 bases at V and 4 bases at J, with 14 bases between. The CDR3 consists of 15 residues. Sequencing was performed on sorted CD4+, CD8+, or CD8+CD57+ T cells (not recorded which) from PBMCs. This TCR was recovered from a human donor with aplastic anemia. The gene calls are TRBV12-3 or TRBV12-4 and TRBJ2-2; D remains unclear. CDR3 in DNA: TGTGCCAGCAGTGGGCCACCTAGTTCCACCGGGGAGCTGTTTTTT. This translates into CASSGPPSSTGELFF.